This TCR beta chain was identified during a study of cytomegalovirus exposure and HLA in healthy donors. Study conclusions and caveats: In a later analysis, V- and J-gene trimming of beta chains associated with a DCLRE1C missense variant, replicated independently.

The CDR3 runs 19 residues. Germline CDR1 is SGDLS and CDR2 is YYNGEE. The V end lost 0 bases, the J end lost 0 bases, and 20 bases lay between the germline ends. With regard to this clone: As yet, its antigen is unknown.

The PCR ran on 60 Vbeta and 13 Jbeta primers. Data came from immunoSEQ multiplex PCR; TCRdb stores just in-frame clones and leaves some out. This table has 220,000 or so clones, 60% to 80% appearing once. Material for sequencing was PBMCs. V usage is TRBV9 and J usage is TRBJ2-3; a weak D match, TRBD2 (7 bases). This receptor was obtained from a male donor in good health and CMV-seronegative. In nucleotides, the CDR3 is TGTGCCAGCAGCGTAGGACCTAGCGGAGGGGGTACTAGCACAGATACGCAGTATTTT. Translated, it gives CASSVGPSGGGTSTDTQYF.